This T cell receptor beta chain came from a study of identical twins. Germline loops: CDR1 MDHEN, CDR2 SYDVKM. With V trimmed by 5 bases and J by 4 bases, 4 bases remained unmatched. The length of the CDR3 is 13 residues. General study results and limits: With beta out-of-frame sequences, excess sharing by twins was weaker. Excess low generation probability was seen in twin-shared out-of-frame alpha sequences. Part of the zero-insertion signal could reflect confounding by invariant MAIT and iNKT cells.

TCRdb re-analysed the 5' RACE reads in MiXCR, keeping a single row per CDR3 protein. The sample has nearly 900,000 distinct CDR3 sequences, 9% to 15% seen once. Points on this clonotype: Its antigen remains unknown.

The same data also went into a second study, on yellow fever vaccine responses in identical twins.

Sequences were obtained from PBMCs. The chain carries TRBV28 and TRBJ1-2; 7 positions match TRBD1. The clonotype originates from a young woman in good health. The CDR3 DNA follows: TGTGCCAGCAGTGACAGGGTCCGCTATGGCTACACCTTC. Amino acid sequence: CASSDRVRYGYTF.